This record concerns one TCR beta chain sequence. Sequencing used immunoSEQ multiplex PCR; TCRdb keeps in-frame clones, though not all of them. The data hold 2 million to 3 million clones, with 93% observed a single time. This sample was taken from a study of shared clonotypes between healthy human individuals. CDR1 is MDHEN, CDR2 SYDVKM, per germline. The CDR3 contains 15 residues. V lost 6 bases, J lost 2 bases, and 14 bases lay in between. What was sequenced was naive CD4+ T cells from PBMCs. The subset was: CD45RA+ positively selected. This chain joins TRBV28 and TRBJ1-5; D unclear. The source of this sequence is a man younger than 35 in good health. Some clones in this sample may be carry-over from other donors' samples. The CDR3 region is CASSPGSHGNQPQHF. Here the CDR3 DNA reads TGTGCCAGCAGCCCAGGTAGCCATGGCAATCAGCCCCAGCATTTT.